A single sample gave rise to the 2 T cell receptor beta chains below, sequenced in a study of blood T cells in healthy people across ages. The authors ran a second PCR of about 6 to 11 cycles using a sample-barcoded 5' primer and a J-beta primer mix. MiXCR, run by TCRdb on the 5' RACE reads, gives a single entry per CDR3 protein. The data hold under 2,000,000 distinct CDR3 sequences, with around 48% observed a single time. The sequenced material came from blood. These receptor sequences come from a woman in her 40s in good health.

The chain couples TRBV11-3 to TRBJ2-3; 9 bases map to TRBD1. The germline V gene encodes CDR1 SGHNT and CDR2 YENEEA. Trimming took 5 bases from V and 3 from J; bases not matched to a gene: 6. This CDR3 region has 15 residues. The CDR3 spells CASSPGTGWTDTQYF. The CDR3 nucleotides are TGTGCCAGCAGCCCCGGGACAGGGTGGACAGATACGCAGTATTTT.

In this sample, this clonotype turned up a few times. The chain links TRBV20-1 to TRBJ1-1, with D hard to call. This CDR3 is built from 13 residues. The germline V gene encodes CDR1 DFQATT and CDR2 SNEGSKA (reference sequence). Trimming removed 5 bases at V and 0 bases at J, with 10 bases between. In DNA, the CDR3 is TGCAGTGCTTTGAGGGCTTTGAACACTGAAGCTTTCTTT. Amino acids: CSALRALNTEAFF.